The sequence of this T cell receptor (beta chain) was determined in a study of OX40 agonist ivuxolimab in advanced cancers. Regarding the study in general: Ivuxolimab was an agonistic, fully human IgG2 monoclonal antibody directed against OX40 (CD134), a costimulatory receptor. Intravenous ivuxolimab was administered to patients every 2 weeks at six dose levels: 0.01, 0.1, 0.3, 1.5, 3 and 10 mg/kg. Of the approximately 54 patients in dose escalation, some 20 had hepatocellular carcinoma, around 15 had melanoma, 9 had renal cell carcinoma and 9 had head and neck cancer. In the dose-escalation cohort, 82.7% of patients were male, and the mean age was approximately 60 years, with a range of about 23 to 90. Prior anti-PD-1, anti-PD-L1 or anti-CTLA-4 therapy was permitted, and about two fifths of dose-escalation patients had received checkpoint inhibitors. Partial responses were achieved by three dose-escalation patients, of whom one had hepatocellular carcinoma and two had cutaneous melanoma. The point of sequencing TCRbeta in the periphery was to test whether ivuxolimab changed TCR sequence diversity and drove clonal T-cell expansion. The paper reports the monotherapy dose-escalation portion (N of about 50 patients) of the phase I ivuxolimab trial.

Genomic DNA was extracted from sorted cells for sequencing of the TCRbeta CDR3 region. The immunoSEQ Assay was used for sequencing of TCRbeta CDR3 regions. The immuneACCESS repertoire file appears here via TCRdb, limited to in-frame rearrangements. These files lack a portion of the clones; in checked studies, under half of the deficit traces to unresolved V genes, and the cause of the others is not known. For this sample the table gives about 60,000 clones, of which about 94% were detected only once. Around a sixth of the sample lies in the top ten. The trial excluded patients who had a history of autoimmune disease or who were on systemic immunosuppression. Peripheral blood for TCR sequencing was drawn from every dose cohort at baseline, at cycle 4 day 1 and at cycle 7 day 1. Samples were obtained from an open-label, multicenter, first-in-human phase I dose-escalation trial of ivuxolimab. The trial enrolled adults with locally advanced or metastatic head and neck squamous cell, hepatocellular, melanoma or renal cell carcinoma. Before TCR sequencing, CD4+ and CD8+ T cells were separately sorted from peripheral blood.

A remark on this clone: The clone's antigen remains unknown. Per-nucleotide qualities are absent, and no much larger clonotype sits a single base away.

Broad study findings and their caveats: Low levels of normalized T-cell clonal expansion were also seen in some patients who did not respond. The antigen specificity of the clonally expanded peripheral T cells was not determined. After ivuxolimab, CD8+ T cells had more expanded clones than CD4+ T cells on average. In the 0.1-3.0 mg/kg groups, partial responders had among the lowest normalized peripheral clonal expansion, particularly in CD8+ T cells. Clonal expansion of both CD4+ and CD8+ blood T cells was observed from baseline to week 6 at doses 0.1 to 3.0 mg/kg.

The sequencing used CD4+ or CD8+ T cells sorted from blood, collected in a trial of the OX40 agonist ivuxolimab. The TCR originated in an adult with an advanced solid tumor such as melanoma, head and neck, liver or kidney cancer.

For the CDR3, the sequence is CASSQDRRESYNEQFF. The nucleotide sequence reads as follows: TGCGCCAGCAGCCAAGATAGGCGGGAGTCCTACAATGAGCAGTTCTTC. The rearranged segments are TRBV4-3 and TRBJ2-1; TRBD2 aligns with 7 central bases. The germline V gene specifies LGHNA as CDR1 and YSLEER as CDR2. The CDR3 goes from the cysteine to the phenylalanine over 16 residues. Of the read, only the CDR3 DNA is kept; its 48 bases are in frame from base 1. Germline trimming amounts to 0 bases on V and 1 base on J, with 3 as the count of junction bases outside the gene matches.